A single sample gave rise to the 7 T cell receptor beta chains below, sequenced in a study of identical twins (dated by TCRdb to about 2016). Receptor amplification or capture employed 5' RACE. TCRdb shows the sequencer as Illumina HiSeq 2000. The public reads were run again by TCRdb, first through fastp at Q25 and then through MiXCR, and only productive beta chains were kept. Entries that share a CDR3 protein sequence are merged under the most common genes and DNA. In all, the sample holds 500,000 or so distinct CDR3 sequences, and under 25% of those were seen once. Under 0.95% of the sample is taken by the ten largest. These data also featured in a second study, about T cells expressing NK-cell markers.

The sample was CD4+ T cells sorted from blood. The receptors here all came from a young woman in good health.

This chain uses TRBV20-1 with TRBJ2-1; possibly TRBD2 for D (6 bases). The CDR3 sequence is 14 residues long. Germline CDR1 DFQATT, CDR2 SNEGSKA (reference sequence). V was shortened by 3 bases and J by 6 bases, with 15 bases between the two germline ends. The CDR3 DNA follows: TGCAGTGCTAGTGGGGCTCTAGCGAGCAATGAGCAGTTCTTC. It specifies CSASGALASNEQFF.

The J gene is TRBJ1-2, the V gene TRBV20-1; the D is unclear. V was cut by 5 bases and J by 6 bases, with 16 bases left in between. In germline, CDR1 is DFQATT, CDR2 SNEGSKA (reference sequence). There are 13 residues in the CDR3. The CDR3 DNA follows: TGCAGTGCTCCCAGGTCAGGTATAGATGGCTACACCTTC. Translating it yields CSAPRSGIDGYTF.

The chain couples TRBV7-6 to TRBJ2-7; 7 positions agree with TRBD2. Germline CDR1 reads SGHVS; CDR2 reads FNYEAQ. The CDR3 sequence is 14 residues long. J lost 2 bases, V lost 1 base, and 2 bases had no gene match. CDR3 coding DNA: TGTGCCAGCAGCTTAGAGCGGGGTCCCTACGAGCAGTACTTC. This sequence encodes CASSLERGPYEQYF.

This clonotype was detected only a few times. This chain connects TRBV30 to TRBJ2-7; a weak D match, TRBD2 (6 bases). The CDR3 runs to 14 residues. CDR1 and CDR2 from the germline V gene are GTSNPN and SVGIG (reference sequence). The ends were cut back, 7 bases at V and 0 bases at J, with 16 bases in the middle. The DNA for the CDR3 is TGTGCCTACACAGTCGGGGGAGCCTCCTACGAGCAGTACTTC. It translates to CAYTVGGASYEQYF.

V gene TRBV6-1 combines with J gene TRBJ1-1; a possible D gene is TRBD1 (6 bases). Trimming removed 2 bases from V and 6 bases from J, with 16 bases in between. The CDR3 length is 15 residues. CDR1 and CDR2 from the germline V gene are MNHNS and SASEGT. The DNA of the CDR3 is TGTGCCAGCAGTGAAATGGGGGGGCAGACCGCTGAAGCTTTCTTT. Its protein product is CASSEMGGQTAEAFF.

This clonotype was seen a handful of times. This chain uses TRBV28 with TRBJ2-7; TRBD1 matches at 9 bases. CDR1 is MDHEN and CDR2 is SYDVKM in the germline V gene. The V and J ends lost 7 bases and 5 bases, in that order; junction bases with no gene match: 15. The CDR3 is made up of 16 amino acids. CDR3 DNA: TGTGCCAGCACTCTTCCGGGACAGGGTAAAAATGACGAGCAGTACTTC. The encoded protein is CASTLPGQGKNDEQYF. Looking up the rest from reference TRBV28 and TRBJ2-7 gives the full variable domain: DVKVTQSSRYLVKRTGEKVFLECVQDMDHENMFWYRQDPGLGLRLIYFSYDVKMKEKGDIPEGYSVSREKKERFSLILESASTNQTSMYLCASTLPGQGKNDEQYFGPGTRLTVT.

The sample holds a few counts of this clonotype. The CDR3 spells CASSTRRTSGNSEQYF. The CDR3 region has the DNA TGTGCCAGCAGCACCCGCCGGACTAGCGGGAATTCGGAGCAGTACTTC. The rearrangement links TRBV6-1 to TRBJ2-7, with 12 bases identical to TRBD2. J was trimmed by 7 bases and V by 6 bases; bases with no gene match: 13. Germline V CDR1 and CDR2: MNHNS, SASEGT. The CDR3 extends over 16 amino acids.